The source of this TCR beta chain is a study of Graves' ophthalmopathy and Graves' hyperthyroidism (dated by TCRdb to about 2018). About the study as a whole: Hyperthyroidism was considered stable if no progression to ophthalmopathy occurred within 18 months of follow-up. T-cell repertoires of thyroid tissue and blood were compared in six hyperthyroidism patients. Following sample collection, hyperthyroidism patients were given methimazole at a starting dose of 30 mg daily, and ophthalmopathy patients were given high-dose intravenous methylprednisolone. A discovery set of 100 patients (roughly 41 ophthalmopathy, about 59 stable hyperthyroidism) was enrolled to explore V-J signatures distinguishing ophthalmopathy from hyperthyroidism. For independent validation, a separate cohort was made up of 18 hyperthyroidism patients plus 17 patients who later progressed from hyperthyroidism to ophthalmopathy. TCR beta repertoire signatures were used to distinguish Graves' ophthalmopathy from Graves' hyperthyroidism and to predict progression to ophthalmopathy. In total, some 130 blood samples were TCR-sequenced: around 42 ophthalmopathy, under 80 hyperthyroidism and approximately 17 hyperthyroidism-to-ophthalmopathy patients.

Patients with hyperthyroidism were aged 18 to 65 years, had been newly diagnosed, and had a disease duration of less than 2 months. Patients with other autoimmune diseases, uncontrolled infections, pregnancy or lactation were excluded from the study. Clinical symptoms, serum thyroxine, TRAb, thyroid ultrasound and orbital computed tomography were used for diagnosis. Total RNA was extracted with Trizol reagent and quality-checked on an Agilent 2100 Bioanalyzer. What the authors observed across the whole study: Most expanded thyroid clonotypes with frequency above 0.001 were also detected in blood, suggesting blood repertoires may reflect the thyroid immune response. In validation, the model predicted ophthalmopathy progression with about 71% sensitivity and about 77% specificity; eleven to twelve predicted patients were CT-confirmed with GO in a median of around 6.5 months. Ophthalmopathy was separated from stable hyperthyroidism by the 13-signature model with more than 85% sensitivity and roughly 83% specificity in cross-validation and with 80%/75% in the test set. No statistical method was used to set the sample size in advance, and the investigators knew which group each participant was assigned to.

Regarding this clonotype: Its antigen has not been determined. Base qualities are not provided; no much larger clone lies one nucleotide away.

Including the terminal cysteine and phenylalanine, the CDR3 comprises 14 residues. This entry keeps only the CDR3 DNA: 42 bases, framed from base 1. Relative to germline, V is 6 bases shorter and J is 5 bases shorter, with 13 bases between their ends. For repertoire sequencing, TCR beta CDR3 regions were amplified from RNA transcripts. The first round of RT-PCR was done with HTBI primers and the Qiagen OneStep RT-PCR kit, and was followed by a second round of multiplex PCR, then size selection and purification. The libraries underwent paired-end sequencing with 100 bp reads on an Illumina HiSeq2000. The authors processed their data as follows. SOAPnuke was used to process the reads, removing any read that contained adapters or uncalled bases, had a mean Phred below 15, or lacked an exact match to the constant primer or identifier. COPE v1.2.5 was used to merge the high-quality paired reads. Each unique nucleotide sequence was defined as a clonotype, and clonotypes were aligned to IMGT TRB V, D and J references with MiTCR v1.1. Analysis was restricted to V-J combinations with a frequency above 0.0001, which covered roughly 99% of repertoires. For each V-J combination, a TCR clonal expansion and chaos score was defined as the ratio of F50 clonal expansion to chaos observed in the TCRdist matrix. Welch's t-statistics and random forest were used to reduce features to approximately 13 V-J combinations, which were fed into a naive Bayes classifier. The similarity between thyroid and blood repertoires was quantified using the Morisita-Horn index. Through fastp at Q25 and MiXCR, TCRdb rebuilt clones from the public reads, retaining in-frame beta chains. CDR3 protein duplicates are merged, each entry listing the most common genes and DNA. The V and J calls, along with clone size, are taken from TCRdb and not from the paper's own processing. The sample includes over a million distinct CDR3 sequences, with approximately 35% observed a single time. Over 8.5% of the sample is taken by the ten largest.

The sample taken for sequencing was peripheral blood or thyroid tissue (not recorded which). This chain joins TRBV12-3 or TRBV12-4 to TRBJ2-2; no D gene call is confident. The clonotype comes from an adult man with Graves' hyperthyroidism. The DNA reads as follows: TGTGCCAGCAGCCACAGAGAAAAGACCGGGGAGCTGTTTTTT. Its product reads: CASSHREKTGELFF.